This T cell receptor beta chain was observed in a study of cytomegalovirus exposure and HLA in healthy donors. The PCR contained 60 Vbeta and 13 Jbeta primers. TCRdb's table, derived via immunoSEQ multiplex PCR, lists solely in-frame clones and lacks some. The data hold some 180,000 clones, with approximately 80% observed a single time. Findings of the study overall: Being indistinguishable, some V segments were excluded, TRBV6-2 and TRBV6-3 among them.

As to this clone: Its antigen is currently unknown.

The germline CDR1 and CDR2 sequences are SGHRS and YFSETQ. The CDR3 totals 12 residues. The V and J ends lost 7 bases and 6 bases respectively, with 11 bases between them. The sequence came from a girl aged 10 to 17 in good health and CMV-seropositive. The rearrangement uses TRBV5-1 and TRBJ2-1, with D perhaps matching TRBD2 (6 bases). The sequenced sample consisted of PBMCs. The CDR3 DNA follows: TGCGCCAGCGGAGGGTCACCCAATGAGCAGTTCTTC. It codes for CASGGSPNEQFF.